This TCR beta chain was sequenced for a study of T-cell memory formation after mild COVID-19 (dated by TCRdb to the early 2020s). General notes on the study: Most TCR sequence clusters were specific to one of the two donors. The cohort comprised two young, previously healthy adult volunteers, one female and one male. T-cell clones expanding and contracting after mild COVID-19 in two donors were tracked by longitudinal TCRalpha and TCRbeta repertoire sequencing. The paper as a whole reports these results and caveats: Contracting CD4+ clones turned up mainly in the CM and EM memory subsets, whereas EMRA was where CD8+ clones were enriched. From day 15 to 85, contracting clones showed balanced CD4/CD8 phenotypes, whereas a second wave of clones that expanded from day 15 to 37 leaned towards CD4+. Some responding clones were detected in pre-infection memory, which suggested that pre-existing cross-reactive memory T cells had joined the SARS-CoV-2 response. The study included only two mild cases, and larger cohorts that include severe cases with pre-infection samples were judged to be necessary. SARS-CoV-2 specificity was not confirmed for the second-wave clones peaking on day 37.

Sequenced using an Illumina NovaSeq 6000. TCRalpha and TCRbeta cDNA libraries were built by 5'RACE with constant-segment primers, adding sample barcodes and unique molecular identifiers. Trizol reagent was used to extract RNA from every sample. The libraries were amplified in two PCR steps, and the second step added a second sample barcode and Illumina TruSeq adapters. Sequencing of libraries was performed on an Illumina NovaSeq with 2 x 150 bp paired-end reads. The paper's data handling went like this. The reads were demultiplexed and collapsed into UMI-guided consensus sequences using migec v1.2.7. With mixcr v2.1.11, UMI consensuses were aligned to TRA and TRB V and J templates and assembled into clonotypes. Expanded or contracted clonotypes were those called significant by both edgeR and NoisET, with noise models trained on biological replicates. For edgeR calls, a false discovery rate-adjusted p below 0.01 and a log2 fold-change threshold of 1 were applied. As an exploratory analysis of dynamics, max-normalized trajectories of the 1000 most abundant clonotypes were examined by PCA with hierarchical clustering. Each responding clone was given a CD4 or CD8 phenotype based on the CD4+ and CD8+ repertoires, which had been sequenced separately. The raw public reads went through TCRdb reprocessing: fastp at Q25, MiXCR clone calling, in-frame beta chains kept. Each record represents a unique CDR3 protein, reported with the most common genes and DNA among its rows. The V and J calls and clone size come from TCRdb's table, not from the authors' own analysis. For this sample there are around 450,000 distinct CDR3 sequences; approximately 24% appear just once. The ten biggest clones cover roughly 9.7% of the sample.

This clonotype appeared a few times. Its antigen remains unidentified. Qualities for individual bases were not recorded, and no much larger clone is one base off. V drops 5 bases and J drops 5 bases, leaving 18 bases in between. Reading from cysteine to phenylalanine, the CDR3 counts 15 amino acids. The kept DNA is CDR3 alone, 45 bases in frame from the first base. Ficoll-Paque density gradient centrifugation was the method used to isolate PBMCs. The TCR comes from an adult woman who had mild COVID-19 (a few samples of this study predate the infection). The sample titles of this study are shuffled in the database, so cell type and time point are left out; the donor was told from shared clones. Material for sequencing was PBMCs or a T cell subset sorted from them (not recorded which). The sequence links TRBV12-3 or TRBV12-4 to TRBJ1-2; TRBD1 is possibly the D segment (6 matching bases). In nucleotides, the sequence is TGTGCCAGCAGTAAACAGGGACGGATAGTATATGGCTACACCTTC. This yields the protein CASSKQGRIVYGYTF.